These T cell receptor beta chains were read from a single sample in a study of blood T cell repertoires in COVID-19. Repertoires were generated with immunoSEQ multiplex PCR, while TCRdb's copy carries only in-frame clones and drops some. The table records 200,000 to 300,000 clones, 70% to 85% of them present only once. The sequenced sample was peripheral blood. These receptors came from a man in his forties who had recovered from COVID-19. Both conserved end residues are part of each CDR3. D genes are given only for firm matches. Clone sizes are given selectively: once, few, many, or a class where the clone is expanded.

j_call | clone_size | v_call | d_call | cdr3_aa | cdr3_nt
TRBJ2-6 | . | TRBV15 | . | CATSRDRGIGGANVLTF | TGTGCCACCAGCAGAGATCGGGGGATTGGTGGGGCCAACGTCCTGACTTTC
TRBJ1-2 | . | TRBV25-1 | . | CASRDTYGYTF | TGTGCCAGCAGAGACACTTATGGCTACACCTTC
TRBJ2-3 | . | TRBV5-4 | . | CASSPGRGSATDTQYF | TGTGCCAGCAGCCCCGGGAGAGGGAGCGCCACAGATACGCAGTATTTT
TRBJ1-2 | . | TRBV4-1 | . | CASSQGREDYGYTF | TGCGCCAGCAGCCAAGGCAGGGAAGACTATGGCTACACCTTC
TRBJ2-7 | . | TRBV18 | TRBD2 | CASSPGLAGGQQYF | TGTGCCAGCTCACCGGGACTAGCGGGGGGCCAGCAGTACTTC
TRBJ2-3 | . | TRBV7-2 | TRBD2 | CASSLSSGRGTQYF | TGTGCCAGCAGCTTATCTAGCGGGAGGGGTACGCAGTATTTT
TRBJ2-2 | . | TRBV7-8 | . | CASSPPGLTSTGELFF | TGTGCCAGCAGCCCCCCGGGGTTGACGAGCACCGGGGAGCTGTTTTTT
TRBJ1-3 | . | TRBV7-9 | . | CASSLGASGNTIYF | TGTGCCAGCAGCTTAGGAGCTTCTGGAAACACCATATATTTT
TRBJ2-2 | . | TRBV5-5 | . | CASSDRRNTGELFF | TGTGCCAGCTCCGACAGAAGGAACACCGGGGAGCTGTTTTTT
TRBJ1-2 | . | TRBV6-2/TRBV6-3 | TRBD1 | CASSRTGLGYTF | TGTGCCAGCAGTCGGACAGGGCTAGGCTACACCTTC
TRBJ1-1 | once | TRBV5-1 | . | CASSLAPRENTEAFF | TGCGCCAGCAGCTTGGCTCCGAGGGAGAACACTGAAGCTTTCTTT